The text below deals with one TCR beta chain. Its target is unknown. Different DNA sequences within this sample yield the same CDR3. PCR used 60 Vbeta primers and 13 Jbeta primers. Sequencing used immunoSEQ multiplex PCR; TCRdb keeps in-frame clones, though not all of them. The table records some 90,000 clones, approximately 80% of them present only once. The CDR3 extends over 15 amino acids. V was shortened by 0 bases and J by 3 bases, with 11 bases between the two germline ends. Germline values: CDR1 MNHEY, CDR2 SVGAGI. The sample belongs to a study of cytomegalovirus exposure and HLA in healthy donors. The study, taken as a whole, reports: Clonal expansion was found to be greater in HLA-associated TCR beta chains than in equally common others in a later analysis.

The receptor was derived from a man aged 45 to 65 in good health and CMV-seropositive. J is TRBJ1-1 and V is TRBV6-5; tentatively, D is TRBD1 (5 bases). Sequenced: PBMCs. CDR3 DNA sequence: TGTGCCAGCAGTTACTCAGACAGACTGGACACTGAAGCTTTCTTT. Protein product: CASSYSDRLDTEAFF.